This T cell receptor beta chain was found in a study of blood T cell repertoires in COVID-19. In the study overall: In each case, the material was cDNA or gDNA derived from T cells, B-cell-depleted T cells, or PBMCs.

CDR3 length equals 13 residues. Germline loops: CDR1 KGHDR, CDR2 SFDVKD. The ends were cut back, 8 bases at V and 6 bases at J, with 15 bases in the middle. The table lists this clone with a few counts. As originally analysed: For nucleated cells, counts were estimated from reference gene primer amplification. Clones were sequenced by immunoSEQ multiplex PCR, and TCRdb holds only the in-frame ones, with some missing. The V and J calls and clone size are taken from that table; D and trimming were inferred from the DNA. The sample holds around 70,000 clones, roughly three quarters seen once. The rearrangement joins TRBV24-1 to TRBJ1-1; D is possibly TRBD1 (5 bases). This clonotype was obtained from a man in his 70s with acute or convalescent COVID-19. The sample taken for sequencing was peripheral blood. The CDR3 loop reads CATNAGSGAEAFF. The CDR3 nucleotides are TGTGCCACCAATGCAGGATCGGGGGCTGAAGCTTTCTTT.